These 15 T cell receptor beta chains were sequenced from one sample in a study of CD8+ T cells in alopecia areata (dated by TCRdb to the late 2010s). The protocol used for the library was the immunoSEQ multiplex PCR assay. For TCR sequencing, RNA was extracted from every sample and reverse transcribed into cDNA to serve as template. TCRdb took this table from immuneACCESS and kept in-frame rearrangements with V and J called. Such tables lack part of the clones; where checked against another copy, unresolved V genes explain under half of the gap, and the rest is unexplained. The table for this sample lists over 150,000 clones; around 63% of them were counted only once. Of the sample, 1.5% to 2% is held by the ten largest clones. The sample's time point label, in plain terms: baseline before oral tofacitinib. This specimen was CD4+ T cells sorted from blood, taken at week 0. Receptor source: a human donor with alopecia areata.

The chain employs TRBV23-1 and TRBJ2-7; D unresolved. TRBV23-1 is designated an ORF whose function remains uncertain. With 6 bases removed from V and 5 bases from J, the gap between germline ends came to 8 bases. This CDR3 region has 11 residues. CDR3 amino acids: CASRVGNEQYF. Here the CDR3 DNA reads TGCGCCAGCAGGGTAGGGAACGAGCAGTACTTC.

In this sample, this clone turned up a few times. CDR3 residues: CASSVYEAGGDGYTF. CDR3 sequence (DNA): TGTGCCAGCAGCGTTTACGAGGCAGGGGGTGATGGCTACACCTTC. The chain joins TRBV9 to TRBJ1-2; 7 nucleotides agree with TRBD1. From germline, CDR1 is SGDLS and CDR2 YYNGEE. The V and J ends lost 2 bases and 6 bases, in that order; junction bases with no gene match: 10. The CDR3 has 15 amino acids.

V is TRBV2 and J is TRBJ2-7; D remains unclear. V was clipped by 8 bases and J by 4 bases, with 6 bases between them. Germline-derived CDR1 and CDR2 are SNHLY and FYNNEI. CDR3 length: 10 amino acids. CDR3 in amino acids: CASGEYEQYF. CDR3 nucleotides: TGTGCCAGCGGAGAGTACGAGCAGTACTTC.

This rearrangement joins TRBV9 to TRBJ2-7; maybe TRBD2 (5 bases). This CDR3 is 14 amino acids long. Germline V gene lookup returns CDR1 SGDLS and CDR2 YYNGEE. Trimming shortened V by 0 bases and J by 6 bases, and 13 bases separated the two germline ends. The CDR3: CASSVEQGSGEQYF. The CDR3 coding sequence is TGTGCCAGCAGCGTAGAGCAAGGGAGCGGCGAGCAGTACTTC.

The chain carries TRBV4-1 and TRBJ2-7; 12 bases match TRBD1. Losses at the gene ends were 4 bases for V and 4 bases for J; bases not matched to a gene: 11. The CDR3 has 17 amino acids. The germline CDR1 and CDR2 sequences are MGHRA and YSYEKL. CDR3 sequence reads: CASSPLKPGQGAYEQYF. For the CDR3, the DNA is TGCGCCAGCAGCCCTCTGAAGCCGGGACAGGGGGCATACGAGCAGTACTTC.

This chain uses TRBV7-3 with TRBJ2-1; 8 bases are a match to TRBD2. J lost 7 bases, V lost 5 bases, and 10 bases had no gene match. The CDR3 loop spans 15 amino acids. Looked up from germline, CDR1 is SGHTA and CDR2 is FQGTGA. CDR3 sequence reads: CASSPRGAEGNEQFF. The CDR3 coding sequence is TGTGCCAGCAGCCCGCGGGGGGCCGAAGGGAATGAGCAGTTCTTC.

The genes are TRBV6-6 and TRBJ2-2; 8 bases align to TRBD2. The junction had 5 bases not matched to a gene; V was cut back by 4 bases and J by 4 bases. Germline CDR1 MNHNY, CDR2 SVGAGI (reference sequence). The CDR3 runs 15 residues. The CDR3 is CASSSTSVATGELFF. The DNA for the CDR3 is TGTGCCAGCAGTTCGACTAGCGTTGCCACCGGGGAGCTGTTTTTT.

The gene calls are TRBV9 and TRBJ2-7, with TRBD1 matching over 12 bases. Germline V gives CDR1 SGDLS, CDR2 YYNGEE. The CDR3 is 18 amino acids. Trimming removed 0 bases from V and 4 bases from J; junction bases left unmatched: 11. The CDR3 nucleotides are TGTGCCAGCAGCGTAGGATCCCGGGACAGGGGGCCTCCGTACGAGCAGTACTTC. It codes for CASSVGSRDRGPPYEQYF.

This chain uses TRBV6-1 with TRBJ2-4; 8 bases fit TRBD1. The CDR3 extends over 15 amino acids. The trim removed 5 bases at V and 4 bases at J, leaving 7 bases unmatched. Germline V gene sequence: CDR1 MNHNS, CDR2 SASEGT. The CDR3 nucleotides read TGTGCCAGCAGTCAGGGGGCCGGAGGTAAAAACATTCAGTACTTC. It is translated as CASSQGAGGKNIQYF.

The V gene is TRBV20-1, the J gene TRBJ2-3; unclear D gene. The germline V gene encodes CDR1 DFQATT and CDR2 SNEGSKA (reference sequence). V was cut by 0 bases and J by 4 bases, with 2 bases left in between. CDR3 length: 11 residues. The chain's CDR3 is CSAREADTQYF. The CDR3 nucleotides read TGCAGTGCTAGAGAAGCAGATACGCAGTATTTT.

V usage is TRBV4-1 and J usage is TRBJ1-6, with TRBD1 matching 9 bases. In germline, CDR1 is MGHRA, CDR2 YSYEKL. The CDR3 totals 15 residues. After removal of 2 bases from V and 8 bases from J, the junction contained 4 bases not matched to a gene. The DNA of the CDR3 is TGCGCCAGCAGCCAACTACAGGGGGCGCATTCACCCCTCCACTTT. This translates into CASSQLQGAHSPLHF.

The V and J genes are TRBV29-1 and TRBJ2-1; TRBD1 matches at 7 bases. The CDR3 runs 13 residues. CDR1 and CDR2 (germline): SQVTM, ANQGSEA. The junction had 7 bases not matched to a gene; V was cut back by 3 bases and J by 8 bases. Written as DNA, the CDR3 is TGCAGCGTTGAGAGGACAGGAACCGATGAGCAGTTCTTC. Translating gives CSVERTGTDEQFF.

The V gene is TRBV7-2, the J gene TRBJ2-5; 14 bases map to TRBD2. J was trimmed by 2 bases and V by 5 bases; bases with no gene match: 4. The CDR3 is made up of 16 amino acids. Germline V CDR1 and CDR2: SGHTA, FQGNSA. CDR3 sequence: CASSTGTSGGQETQYF. The CDR3 nucleotides are TGTGCCAGCAGCACCGGGACTAGCGGGGGACAAGAGACCCAGTACTTC. The full variable domain, completed using reference TRBV7-2 and TRBJ2-5, is GAGVSQSPSNKVTEKGKDVELRCDPISGHTALYWYRQSLGQGLEFLIYFQGNSAPDKSGLPSDRFSAERTGGSVSTLTIQRTQQEDSAVYLCASSTGTSGGQETQYFGPGTRLLVL.

Turning to this clone: Distinct nucleotide sequences in the sample also encode this CDR3. The chain couples TRBV29-1 to TRBJ1-2; D is ambiguous. This CDR3 is 12 amino acids long. Trimming left V 3 bases short and J 2 bases short, with 7 bases between. The V gene's germline CDR1 is SQVTM and CDR2 ANQGSEA. CDR3 nucleotides: TGCAGCGTTGAGGAGGCGAACTATGGCTACACCTTC. It is translated as CSVEEANYGYTF.

This clone has only one observation. The J gene is TRBJ1-5, the V gene TRBV9; D ambiguous. CDR1 is SGDLS, CDR2 YYNGEE, per germline. Trimming took off 0 bases at V and 0 bases at J, with 13 bases between the two ends. This CDR3 is built from 17 residues. This CDR3 is CASSVAADSYSNQPQHF. As DNA, the CDR3 is TGTGCCAGCAGCGTAGCTGCCGATTCGTATAGCAATCAGCCCCAGCATTTT.